The 11 T cell receptor beta chains listed next were all sequenced from one sample in a study of cytomegalovirus exposure and HLA in healthy donors. Both 60 Vbeta primers and 13 Jbeta primers went into the PCR. TCRdb's copy holds only in-frame clones and misses some; the assay was immunoSEQ multiplex PCR. The sample has some 160,000 clones; over 80% are singletons. The material sequenced was PBMCs. Receptor source: a male donor in good health and CMV-seronegative.

This chain links TRBV4-1 with TRBJ1-2, with TRBD1 matching over 10 bases. CDR3 length equals 14 residues. Germline V gene lookup returns CDR1 MGHRA and CDR2 YSYEKL. The V gene end was trimmed by 4 bases and the J gene end by 7 bases; junction bases not matched to a gene: 6. Here the CDR3 DNA reads TGCGCCAGCAGCCGGGACGGGGACAGGGGTGGCTACACCTTC. Translated, it gives CASSRDGDRGGYTF.

The chain recombines TRBV6-1 with TRBJ2-2, with 10 positions matching TRBD2. The CDR3 covers 19 residues. J gave up 0 bases and V 8 bases, and 15 bases lay outside the gene matches. Germline V gene lookup returns CDR1 MNHNS and CDR2 SASEGT. CDR3 sequence: CASGGRSGGRRANTGELFF. The CDR3 DNA sequence: TGTGCCAGCGGTGGCCGTAGCGGGGGGCGACGAGCGAACACCGGGGAGCTGTTTTTT.

V is TRBV5-1 and J is TRBJ2-2, with TRBD1 identical over 8 bases. CDR3 length: 15 residues. The germline CDR1 and CDR2 sequences are SGHRS and YFSETQ. V shed 1 base, J shed 6 bases, and the junction held 5 bases outside the gene matches. DNA for the CDR3: TGCGCCAGCAGCTTGATCCAGGGGGCCCCCGGGGAGCTGTTTTTT. Translating gives CASSLIQGAPGELFF. Filled out from reference TRBV5-1 and TRBJ2-2, the complete variable domain reads KAGVTQTPRYLIKTRGQQVTLSCSPISGHRSVSWYQQTPGQGLQFLFEYFSETQRNKGNFPGRFSGRQFSNSRSEMNVSTLELGDSALYLCASSLIQGAPGELFFGEGSRLTVL.

The chain combines TRBV6-5 with TRBJ2-4, with D perhaps TRBD2 (7 bases). CDR3 length: 13 residues. Deletions cut 6 bases from V and 9 bases from J, with 15 bases between. Germline V lookup: CDR1 MNHEY, CDR2 SVGAGI. The CDR3, as DNA: TGTGCCAGCAGCGCGGGGGCAAGGGGCATTCAGTACTTC. As protein: CASSAGARGIQYF.

The chain has TRBV6-5 and TRBJ1-2; D is unclear. V lost 0 bases and J lost 2, with 7 bases in between. Germline CDR1 MNHEY, CDR2 SVGAGI. The CDR3 is 14 amino acids. CDR3 in amino acids: CASSYSIGNYGYTF. DNA of the CDR3: TGTGCCAGCAGTTACTCGATCGGGAACTATGGCTACACCTTC.

The CDR3 DNA sequence: TGTGCCAGCAGCCCAAGGACAGGAATTAATGAAAAACTGTTTTTT. It translates to CASSPRTGINEKLFF. J is TRBJ1-4 and V is TRBV7-8; 7 bases map to TRBD1. Trimming cost V 5 bases and J 4 bases; bases outside gene matches: 7. The CDR3 has 15 amino acids. From germline, CDR1 is SGHVS and CDR2 FQNEAQ.

This clone showed up just a few times. This chain links TRBV5-1 with TRBJ2-2; a weak D match, TRBD1 (5 bases). This CDR3 is 16 amino acids long. With 1 base removed from V and 2 bases from J, the gap between germline ends came to 12 bases. Germline V gene sequence: CDR1 SGHRS, CDR2 YFSETQ. In nucleotides, the CDR3 is TGCGCCAGCAGCTTGAGACAGAGAGATAACACCGGGGAGCTGTTTTTT. Its translation is CASSLRQRDNTGELFF.

The chain combines TRBV6-5 with TRBJ1-1, with D hard to call. The V end was cut by 6 bases, the J end by 10 bases, with 18 bases between. The CDR3 length is 13 residues. Looked up from germline, CDR1 is MNHEY and CDR2 is SVGAGI. The CDR3 spells CASSNAARVGAFF. For the CDR3, the DNA is TGTGCCAGCAGCAACGCTGCCCGGGTGGGAGCTTTCTTT.

This clone has just one count. The chain carries TRBV7-2 and TRBJ1-2; possible D gene TRBD1, 5 bases. This CDR3 is 15 amino acids long. From germline, CDR1 is SGHTA and CDR2 FQGNSA. Trimming left V 1 base short and J 8 bases short, with 17 bases between. CDR3 amino acids: CASSLEYSTPGGYTF. CDR3 nucleotides: TGTGCCAGCAGCTTAGAGTACAGTACTCCAGGGGGCTACACCTTC.

This clone was picked up a small number of times. The rearrangement links TRBV6-5 to TRBJ2-1; 8 bases map to TRBD2. This CDR3 contains 15 residues. Germline V gene sequence: CDR1 MNHEY, CDR2 SVGAGI. Germline trimming cut 7 bases from V and 7 bases from J; bases unmatched to any gene: 12. In nucleotides, the CDR3 is TGTGCCAGCACCGACGGGCGGGGGGTCGGGAATGAGCAGTTCTTC. It translates to CASTDGRGVGNEQFF.

The table lists this clone with a count of one. The rearrangement links TRBV19 to TRBJ2-5; no clear D. V was cut by 8 bases and J by 5 bases, with 24 bases left in between. Germline CDR1 LNHDA, CDR2 SQIVND (reference sequence). The CDR3 sequence is 16 residues long. The CDR3 region is CASGRSPATSGETQYF. The CDR3 DNA reads TGTGCCAGTGGTCGGAGTCCGGCCACTTCTGGGGAGACCCAGTACTTC.